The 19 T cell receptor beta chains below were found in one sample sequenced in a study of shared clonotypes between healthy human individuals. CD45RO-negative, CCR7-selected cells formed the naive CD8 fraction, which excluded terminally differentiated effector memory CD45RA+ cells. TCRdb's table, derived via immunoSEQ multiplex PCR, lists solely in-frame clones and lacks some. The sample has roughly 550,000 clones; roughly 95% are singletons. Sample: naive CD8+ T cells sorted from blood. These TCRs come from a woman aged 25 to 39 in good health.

CDR3 in amino acids: CASSLVGTGDREQYF. The DNA of the CDR3 is TGTGCCAGCAGCTTAGTAGGGACAGGGGATCGCGAGCAGTACTTC. V and J are TRBV7-8 and TRBJ2-7; 10 positions match TRBD1. The CDR3 runs 15 residues. V trimming: 1 base; J trimming: 6 bases; junction bases outside the gene matches: 6. Germline CDR1 reads SGHVS; CDR2 reads FQNEAQ. Filled out from reference TRBV7-8 and TRBJ2-7, the complete variable domain reads GAGVSQSPRYKVAKRGQDVALRCDPISGHVSLFWYQQALGQGPEFLTYFQNEAQLDKSGLPSDRFFAERPEGSVSTLKIQRTQQEDSAVYLCASSLVGTGDREQYFGPGTRLTVT.

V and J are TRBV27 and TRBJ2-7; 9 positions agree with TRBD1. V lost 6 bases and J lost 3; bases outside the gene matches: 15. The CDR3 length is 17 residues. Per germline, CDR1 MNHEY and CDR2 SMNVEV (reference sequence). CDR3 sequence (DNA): TGTGCCAGCAGCCGCTCTCCTGGGACAGGGACCTTCTACGAGCAGTACTTC. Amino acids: CASSRSPGTGTFYEQYF.

DNA of the CDR3: TGTGCCAGCAGCTTGGAGGGTACCGGTAATGAGCAGTTCTTC. Translation: CASSLEGTGNEQFF. The V call is TRBV5-8, the J call TRBJ2-1; D is ambiguous. Between the trimmed V and J ends, which lost 0 bases and 7 bases, there was a span of 11 bases. The length of the CDR3 is 14 residues. The germline V gene has CDR1 SGHTS and CDR2 YDEGEE.

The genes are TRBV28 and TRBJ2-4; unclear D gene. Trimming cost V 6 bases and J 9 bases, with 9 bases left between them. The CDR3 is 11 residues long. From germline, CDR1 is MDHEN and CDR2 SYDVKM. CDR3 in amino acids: CASSPSFIQYF. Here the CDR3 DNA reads TGTGCCAGCAGCCCCTCGTTCATTCAGTACTTC.

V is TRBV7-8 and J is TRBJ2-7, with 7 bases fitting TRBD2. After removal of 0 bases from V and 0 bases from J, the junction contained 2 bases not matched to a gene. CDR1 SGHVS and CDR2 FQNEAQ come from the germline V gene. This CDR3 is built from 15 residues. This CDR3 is CASSLARTSSYEQYF. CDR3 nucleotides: TGTGCCAGCAGCTTAGCGAGGACTAGCTCCTACGAGCAGTACTTC.

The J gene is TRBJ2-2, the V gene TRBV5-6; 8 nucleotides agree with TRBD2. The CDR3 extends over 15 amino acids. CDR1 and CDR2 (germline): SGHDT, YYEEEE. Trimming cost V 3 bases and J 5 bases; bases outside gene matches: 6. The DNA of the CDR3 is TGTGCCAGCAGCTGGGATAGCGGGATTACCGGGGAGCTGTTTTTT. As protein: CASSWDSGITGELFF.

The CDR3 loop reads CASSIQTGMNTEAFF. CDR3 nucleotide sequence: TGCGCCAGCAGCATACAGACGGGAATGAACACTGAAGCTTTCTTT. The chain recombines TRBV5-1 with TRBJ1-1; D unresolved. Per the germline V gene, CDR1 is SGHRS and CDR2 is YFSETQ. This CDR3 contains 15 residues. Trimming removed 4 bases at V and 0 bases at J, with 13 bases between.

CDR3 loop: CASSSKGLVSYEQYF. The CDR3 nucleotides read TGTGCCAGCAGTTCCAAGGGGCTGGTCTCCTACGAGCAGTACTTC. V usage is TRBV27 and J usage is TRBJ2-7, with a tentative D call TRBD1 (5 bases). The V end was cut by 4 bases, the J end by 0 bases, with 13 bases between. The CDR3 runs 15 residues. CDR1 MNHEY and CDR2 SMNVEV come from the germline V gene (reference sequence).

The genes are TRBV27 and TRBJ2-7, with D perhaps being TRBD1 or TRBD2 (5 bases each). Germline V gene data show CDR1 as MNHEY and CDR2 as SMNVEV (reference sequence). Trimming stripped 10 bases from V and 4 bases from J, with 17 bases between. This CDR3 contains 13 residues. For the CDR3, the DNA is TGTGCCACCAGACGGGACCTGGGGTACGAGCAGTACTTC. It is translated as CATRRDLGYEQYF.

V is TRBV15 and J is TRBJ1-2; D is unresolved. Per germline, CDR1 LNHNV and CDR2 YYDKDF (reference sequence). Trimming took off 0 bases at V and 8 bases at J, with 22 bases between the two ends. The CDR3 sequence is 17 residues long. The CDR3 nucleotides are TGTGCCACCAGCAGAGATGACGGACCGGGCCCCTACCCCGGCTACACCTTC. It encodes CATSRDDGPGPYPGYTF.

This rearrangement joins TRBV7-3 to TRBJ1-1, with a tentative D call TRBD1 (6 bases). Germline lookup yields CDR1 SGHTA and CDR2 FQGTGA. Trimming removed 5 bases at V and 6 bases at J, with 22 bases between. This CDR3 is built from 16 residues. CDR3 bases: TGTGCCAGCAGCCCCGGGGGCGGGGGTGTGATCGCTGAAGCTTTCTTT. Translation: CASSPGGGGVIAEAFF.

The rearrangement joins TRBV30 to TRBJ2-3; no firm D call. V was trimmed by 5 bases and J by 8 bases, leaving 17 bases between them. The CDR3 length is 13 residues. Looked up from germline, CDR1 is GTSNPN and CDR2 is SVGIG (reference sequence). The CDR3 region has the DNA TGTGCCTGGGTACTCAGTTCTGCGAGTACGCAGTATTTT. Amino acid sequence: CAWVLSSASTQYF.

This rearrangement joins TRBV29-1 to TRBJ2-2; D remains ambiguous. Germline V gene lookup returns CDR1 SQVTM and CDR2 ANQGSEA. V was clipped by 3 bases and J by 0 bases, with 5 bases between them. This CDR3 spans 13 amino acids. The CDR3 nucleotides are TGCAGCGTTGAGACCTCGAACACCGGGGAGCTGTTTTTT. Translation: CSVETSNTGELFF.

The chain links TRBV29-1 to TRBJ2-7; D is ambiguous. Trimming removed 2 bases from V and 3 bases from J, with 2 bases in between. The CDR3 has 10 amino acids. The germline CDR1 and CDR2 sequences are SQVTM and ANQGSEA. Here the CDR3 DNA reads TGCAGCGTTGAAATCTACGAGCAGTACTTC. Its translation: CSVEIYEQYF.

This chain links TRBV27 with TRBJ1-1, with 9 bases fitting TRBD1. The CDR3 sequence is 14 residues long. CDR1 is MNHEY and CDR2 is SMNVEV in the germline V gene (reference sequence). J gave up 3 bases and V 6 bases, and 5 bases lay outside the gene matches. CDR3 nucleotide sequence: TGTGCCAGCAGCCGGACAGGGGCGGACACTGAAGCTTTCTTT. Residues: CASSRTGADTEAFF.

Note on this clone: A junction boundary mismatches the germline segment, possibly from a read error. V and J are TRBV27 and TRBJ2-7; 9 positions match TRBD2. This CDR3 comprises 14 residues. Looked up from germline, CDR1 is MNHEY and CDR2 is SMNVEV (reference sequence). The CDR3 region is CAIRPGTSSHEQYF. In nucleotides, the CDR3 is TGTGCCATCCGCCCCGGGACTAGCTCCCACGAGCAGTACTTC.

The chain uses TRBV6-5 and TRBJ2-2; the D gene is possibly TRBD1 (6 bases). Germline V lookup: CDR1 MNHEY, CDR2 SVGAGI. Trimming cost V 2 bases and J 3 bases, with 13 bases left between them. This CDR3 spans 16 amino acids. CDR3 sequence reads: CASSYLPGEDTGELFF. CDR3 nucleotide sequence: TGTGCCAGCAGTTACCTTCCAGGGGAAGACACCGGGGAGCTGTTTTTT.

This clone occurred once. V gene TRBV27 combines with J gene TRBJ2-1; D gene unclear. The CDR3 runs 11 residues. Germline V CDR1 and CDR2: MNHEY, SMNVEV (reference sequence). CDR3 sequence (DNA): TGTATGGTGCGGCTGAACAATGAGCAGTTCTTC. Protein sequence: CMVRLNNEQFF.

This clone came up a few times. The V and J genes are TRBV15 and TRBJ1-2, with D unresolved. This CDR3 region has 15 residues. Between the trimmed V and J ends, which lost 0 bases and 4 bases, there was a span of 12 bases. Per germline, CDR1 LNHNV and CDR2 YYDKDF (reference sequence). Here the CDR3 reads CATSRDPYTGYGYTF. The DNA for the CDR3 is TGTGCCACCAGCAGAGACCCATATACCGGCTATGGCTACACCTTC.